This TCR beta chain was identified during a study of cytomegalovirus exposure and HLA in healthy donors. Study results and limitations: Most TCR sequences were uncommon, yet certain public TCRs appeared in many donors.

Despite likely unrecorded immune exposures, the donors were nominally healthy at the time of sampling. Both 60 Vbeta primers and 13 Jbeta primers went into the PCR. The assay was immunoSEQ multiplex PCR, and TCRdb's table has in-frame clones only and misses some. The data contain about 50,000 clones, 65% to 80% of them singletons. As to this clone: Antigen specificity is unknown. This same CDR3 is encoded by further DNA sequences in the sample.

The sequence came from a woman in her fifties or sixties in good health and CMV-seronegative. The sample comprised PBMCs.

CDR3 amino acids: CASSLRSPDTQYF. As DNA, the CDR3 is TGTGCCAGCAGCCTCAGGTCACCAGATACGCAGTATTTT. The rearrangement uses TRBV7-2 and TRBJ2-3; D is unclear. The CDR3 contains 13 residues. V was cut by 5 bases and J by 4 bases, with 10 bases left in between. CDR1 SGHTA and CDR2 FQGNSA come from the germline V gene.